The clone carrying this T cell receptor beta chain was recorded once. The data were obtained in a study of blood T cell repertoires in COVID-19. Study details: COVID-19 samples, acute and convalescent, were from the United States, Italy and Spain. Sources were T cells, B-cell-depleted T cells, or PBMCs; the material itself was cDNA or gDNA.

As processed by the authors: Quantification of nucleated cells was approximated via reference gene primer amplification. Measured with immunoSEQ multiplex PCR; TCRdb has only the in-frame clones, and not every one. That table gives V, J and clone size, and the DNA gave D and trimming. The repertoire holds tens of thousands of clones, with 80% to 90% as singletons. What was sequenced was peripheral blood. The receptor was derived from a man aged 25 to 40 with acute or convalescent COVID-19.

This CDR3 reads CASSGSRGNQPQHF. The CDR3 DNA reads as TGTGCCAGCAGCGGATCGAGGGGGAATCAGCCCCAGCATTTT. The chain combines TRBV2 with TRBJ1-5, with D possibly matching TRBD1 (6 bases). V lost 6 bases and J lost 4, with 13 bases in between. The germline CDR1 and CDR2 sequences are SNHLY and FYNNEI. This CDR3 has 14 residues.